One sample yielded the 3 T cell receptor beta chains listed below, sequenced in a study of CD8+CD57+ T cells in acquired aplastic anemia. CD8+CD57+ cell expansion had been shown by flow cytometry in patients chosen for sequencing. Profiles of TCR beta VDJ and CDR3 were generated from a genomic DNA template. Via MiXCR, TCRdb re-called the reads, giving one row per CDR3 protein. The table includes about 290,000 distinct CDR3 sequences, about three fifths detected once. The sequenced sample was sorted CD4+, CD8+, or CD8+CD57+ T cells (not recorded which) from PBMCs. These receptors came from a human donor with aplastic anemia.

CDR3 bases: TGCGCCAGCAGCCAAGGACAGGGGGCTCTCGGGGCTTTCTTT. Translation gives CASSQGQGALGAFF. The chain couples TRBV5-1 to TRBJ1-1; 11 nucleotides line up with TRBD1. The germline CDR1 and CDR2 sequences are SGHRS and YFSETQ. With V trimmed by 4 bases and J by 11 bases, 10 bases remained unmatched. The CDR3 extends over 14 amino acids.

The rearrangement links TRBV25-1 to TRBJ2-3; 8 positions agree with TRBD2. The CDR3 consists of 13 residues. CDR1 MGHDK and CDR2 SYGVNS come from the germline V gene. Unmatched junction bases numbered 2, after V lost 7 bases and J lost 2 bases. The CDR3 reads CASIAGNTDTQYF. CDR3 in DNA: TGTGCCAGCATAGCGGGGAACACAGATACGCAGTATTTT.

The V gene is TRBV10-3, the J gene TRBJ2-7, with D perhaps TRBD2 (7 bases). There are 15 residues in the CDR3. Germline V gene data show CDR1 as ENHRY and CDR2 as SYGVKD. V dropped 6 bases and J dropped 3 bases, with 18 bases sitting between them. The CDR3, as DNA: TGTGCCATCAGCCTTGGGGAGGGGGGTAGCTACGAGCAGTACTTC. It specifies CAISLGEGGSYEQYF.